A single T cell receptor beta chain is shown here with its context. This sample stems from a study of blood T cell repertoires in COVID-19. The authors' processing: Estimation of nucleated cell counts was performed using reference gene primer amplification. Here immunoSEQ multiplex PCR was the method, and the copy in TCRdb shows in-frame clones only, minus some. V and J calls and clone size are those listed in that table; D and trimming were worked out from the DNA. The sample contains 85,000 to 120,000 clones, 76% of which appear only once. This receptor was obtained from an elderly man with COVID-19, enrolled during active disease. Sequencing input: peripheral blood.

Here the CDR3 DNA reads TGTGCCAGCACCCAGGGGGCGGACACCAATCAGCCCCAGCATTTT. It is translated as CASTQGADTNQPQHF. The rearrangement links TRBV28 to TRBJ1-5, with TRBD1 matching 8 bases. CDR3 size: 15 residues. V lost 7 bases to trimming and J lost 3 bases; unmatched junction nucleotides: 8. Germline V gene lookup returns CDR1 MDHEN and CDR2 SYDVKM.